The T cell receptor (beta chain) under discussion was sequenced for a study of Ad26.COV2.S vaccination and SARS-CoV-2 variants. The junction had 7 bases not matched to a gene; V was cut back by 1 base and J by 6 bases. The CDR3 spans 16 residues. From germline, CDR1 is SEHNR and CDR2 FQNEAQ (reference sequence). Libraries were prepared by immunoSEQ multiplex PCR; TCRdb keeps only in-frame clonotypes and omits some of them. The sample yields roughly 380,000 clones, approximately 85% seen once. Noted treatment: 15 to 20 received Ad26.COV2.S at low or high dose, single or two shots; roughly 5 received placebo; per-sample allocation not given. Sample collection was performed on day 63 after the first vaccine or placebo injection. This clone was detected once.

The TCR was taken from a person aged 18-65 years who received the Ad26.COV2.S COVID-19 vaccine or a placebo. The chain couples TRBV7-9 to TRBJ1-5; TRBD1 agrees at 9 bases. Sequences were derived from peripheral blood, sampled in a trial of Ad26.COV2.S vaccine versus placebo. CDR3 coding DNA: TGTGCCAGCAGCTTAGATAGTGGGACAGGGACTCAGCCCCAGCATTTT. It codes for CASSLDSGTGTQPQHF.